This T cell receptor beta chain is drawn from a study of T cells in women clearing cervical HPV infection. About the study: Cases: HPV16-related CIN3 or worse on histology, a couple of invasive cancers. Only a few women had HLA typing results available.

The table came from immunoSEQ multiplex PCR; TCRdb's copy has only in-frame clones and leaves some out. This sample contains tens of thousands of clones. Cervical HPV DNA detected by MY09/MY11 PCR, typed by dot-blot. The receptor comes from a woman between 18 and 75 years old with a cervical HPV16 infection that either progressed to CIN3+ or cleared (not recorded which). Sequencing was done on a sample of blood buffy coat.

CDR3 DNA (partial): TGCAGCGTGACAGGGAGGGCCTACAATGAG. Its translation: CSVTGRAYNE. The full CDR3 sequence reads CSVTGRAYNEQFF. The V and J genes are TRBV29-1 and TRBJ2-1; D possibly uses TRBD1 or TRBD2 (7 bases each). The CDR3 end falls 3 residues outside the read, so it is completed with the germline J gene. The V gene's germline CDR1 is SQVTM and CDR2 ANQGSEA. Trimming took 6 bases from V and 2 from J, leaving 11 bases between them. The CDR3 covers 13 residues.